This T cell receptor beta chain comes out of a study of blood T cell repertoires in COVID-19. Produced via immunoSEQ multiplex PCR; TCRdb's table is partial and in-frame only. The top ten clones hold 1.5% to 2% of a sample with around 300,000 clones, about 87% of them seen once. CDR3 length equals 16 residues. Germline V CDR1 and CDR2: LNHDA, SQIVND (reference sequence). Trimming removed 6 bases from V and 4 bases from J; junction bases left unmatched: 11. What was sequenced was peripheral blood. The rearrangement links TRBV19 to TRBJ1-5, with 8 bases aligning to TRBD1. This receptor was obtained from a woman in her thirties with COVID-19, enrolled during active disease. CDR3 region: CASRPQRQGANQPQHF. The CDR3 DNA reads TGTGCCAGTAGACCCCAGAGGCAGGGGGCAAATCAGCCCCAGCATTTT. Complete variable domain (other parts from reference TRBV19 and TRBJ1-5): DGGITQSPKYLFRKEGQNVTLSCEQNLNHDAMYWYRQDPGQGLRLIYYSQIVNDFQKGDIAEGYSVSREKKESFPLTVTSAQKNPTAFYLCASRPQRQGANQPQHFGDGTRLSIL.